These T cell receptor beta chains were read from a single sample in a study of blood T cell repertoires in COVID-19. Some clones are missing from TCRdb's copy, which holds only in-frame ones; the method was immunoSEQ multiplex PCR. The sample holds around 200,000 clones, around four fifths seen once. Material: peripheral blood. The receptor set was obtained from a woman over 75 with active or convalescent COVID-19. Each CDR3 is given with its conserved first and last residue. The order of the fields is clone size, V gene, J gene, D gene, CDR3 DNA, CDR3 protein. The D gene is left open where the match is weak. The size entry is marked missing in some rows and otherwise reads once, few, many or a size class.

clone_size: -; v_call: TRBV21-1; j_call: TRBJ2-1; d_call: -; cdr3_nt: TGTGCCAGCAGCAAACATAGGACTAGAGATTCTGCTGAGCAGTTCTTC; cdr3_aa: CASSKHRTRDSAEQFF
clone_size: -; v_call: TRBV11-2; j_call: TRBJ2-5; d_call: -; cdr3_nt: TGTGCCAGCAGCGCTAGACAGTTACAAGAGACCCAGTACTTC; cdr3_aa: CASSARQLQETQYF
clone_size: many; v_call: TRBV9; j_call: TRBJ2-1; d_call: TRBD2; cdr3_nt: TGTGCCAGCAGCGTAGATGTCGGACTAGATTTAAATGAGCAGTTCTTC; cdr3_aa: CASSVDVGLDLNEQFF
clone_size: few; v_call: TRBV30; j_call: TRBJ2-5; d_call: TRBD1; cdr3_nt: TGTGCCTGGAGAAAGGGCAGGGGGCGGGAGACCCAGTACTTC; cdr3_aa: CAWRKGRGRETQYF
clone_size: -; v_call: TRBV4-3; j_call: TRBJ2-5; d_call: -; cdr3_nt: TGCGCCAGCAGCCAAGATACAGGGGGGGGGACCCAGTACTTC; cdr3_aa: CASSQDTGGGTQYF
clone_size: -; v_call: TRBV24-1; j_call: TRBJ1-5; d_call: -; cdr3_nt: TGTGCCACCAGTGATTCGCGGCCGGGAAATCAGCCCCAGCATTTT; cdr3_aa: CATSDSRPGNQPQHF
clone_size: -; v_call: TRBV6-6; j_call: TRBJ1-1; d_call: TRBD1; cdr3_nt: TGTGCCAGCAGGTTAACAGGGGGCCTGGCTTTCTTT; cdr3_aa: CASRLTGGLAFF
clone_size: -; v_call: TRBV14; j_call: TRBJ1-6; d_call: TRBD1; cdr3_nt: TGTGCCAGCAGCCAACAGAGGACAGGGTTTAATAATTCACCCCTCCACTTT; cdr3_aa: CASSQQRTGFNNSPLHF
clone_size: -; v_call: TRBV27; j_call: TRBJ2-4; d_call: TRBD2; cdr3_nt: TGTGCCAGCAGCTCCTATCCCGGGGGGTTACATAACTTC; cdr3_aa: CASSSYPGGLHNF
clone_size: -; v_call: TRBV9; j_call: TRBJ2-7; d_call: -; cdr3_nt: TGTGCCAGCAGCGAATATCCTAGCTCCTACGAGCAGTACTTC; cdr3_aa: CASSEYPSSYEQYF
clone_size: -; v_call: TRBV6-5; j_call: TRBJ2-2; d_call: -; cdr3_nt: TGTGCCAGCAGTTATCTTTCTCGGGGGAACACCGGGGAGCTGTTTTTT; cdr3_aa: CASSYLSRGNTGELFF
clone_size: -; v_call: TRBV5-1; j_call: TRBJ2-1; d_call: -; cdr3_nt: TGCGCCAGCACCTACGGAGAGGGCTCCTACAATGAGCAGTTCTTC; cdr3_aa: CASTYGEGSYNEQFF
clone_size: -; v_call: TRBV2; j_call: TRBJ2-2; d_call: -; cdr3_nt: TGTGCCAGCGGTCAGGGCACCGGGGAGCTGTTTTTT; cdr3_aa: CASGQGTGELFF
clone_size: -; v_call: TRBV5-1; j_call: TRBJ1-4; d_call: -; cdr3_nt: TGCGCCAGCAGCTTGTTAGGGGCCCCTAATGAAAAACTGTTTTTT; cdr3_aa: CASSLLGAPNEKLFF
clone_size: -; v_call: TRBV19; j_call: TRBJ2-3; d_call: TRBD1; cdr3_nt: TGTGCCAGTAGTCCTACCGGGACAGGGTCAGATACGCAGTATTTT; cdr3_aa: CASSPTGTGSDTQYF
clone_size: -; v_call: TRBV24-1; j_call: TRBJ2-1; d_call: TRBD2; cdr3_nt: TGTGCCACCAGTGGGGTAAGCGGGACCAGCTCCTACAATGAGCAGTTCTTC; cdr3_aa: CATSGVSGTSSYNEQFF